This passage covers 16 T cell receptor beta chains from one sample sequenced in a study of blood T cell repertoires in COVID-19. Libraries were prepared by immunoSEQ multiplex PCR; TCRdb keeps only in-frame clonotypes and omits some of them. The table includes about 130,000 clones, more than 70% detected once. The sequenced sample consisted of peripheral blood. The receptors shown here come from a young woman who had recovered from COVID-19.

V gene TRBV7-8 combines with J gene TRBJ2-5, with TRBD1 as a possible D gene (6 bases). Germline CDR1 is SGHVS and CDR2 is FQNEAQ. Trimming removed 5 bases at V and 4 bases at J, with 20 bases between. The CDR3 is 16 residues long. The chain's CDR3 is CASSLRDNPGPETQYF. CDR3 sequence (DNA): TGTGCCAGCAGCCTCCGGGACAACCCCGGTCCAGAGACCCAGTACTTC.

The rearrangement links TRBV9 to TRBJ2-3; a possible D gene is TRBD1 (6 bases). Germline V gene data show CDR1 as SGDLS and CDR2 as YYNGEE. There are 18 residues in the CDR3. V lost 5 bases, J lost 0 bases, and 22 bases lay in between. As DNA, the CDR3 is TGTGCCAGCAGGGTATCCACCACAGGGTCACTTAGCACAGATACGCAGTATTTT. Encoded protein: CASRVSTTGSLSTDTQYF.

This chain links TRBV19 with TRBJ1-5, with a weak D call TRBD1 (6 bases). From germline, CDR1 is LNHDA and CDR2 SQIVND (reference sequence). Trimming shortened V by 6 bases and J by 3 bases, and 9 bases separated the two germline ends. The CDR3 totals 13 residues. The CDR3 is CASSDRNNQPQHF. The DNA of the CDR3 is TGTGCCAGTAGCGACAGGAACAATCAGCCCCAGCATTTT.

This clone was detected once. The chain links TRBV9 to TRBJ1-5; a possible D gene is TRBD1 (6 bases). The CDR3 loop spans 15 amino acids. V lost 3 bases, J lost 9 bases, and 19 bases lay in between. Germline lookup yields CDR1 SGDLS and CDR2 YYNGEE. CDR3 bases: TGTGCCAGCAGCGCGGCGGGGGCGGCCCCGTGGCCCCAGCATTTT. Its translation: CASSAAGAAPWPQHF. The entire variable domain, with the rest obtained from reference TRBV9 and TRBJ1-5, is as follows: DSGVTQTPKHLITATGQRVTLRCSPRSGDLSVYWYQQSLDQGLQFLIQYYNGEERAKGNILERFSAQQFPDLHSELNLSSLELGDSALYFCASSAAGAAPWPQHFGDGTRLSIL.

The gene calls are TRBV6-5 and TRBJ1-6; D gene unclear. The V end lost 7 bases, the J end lost 0 bases, and 10 bases lay between the germline ends. The CDR3 has 15 amino acids. Per the germline V gene, CDR1 is MNHEY and CDR2 is SVGAGI. CDR3 DNA: TGTGCCAGCACCCCGGGTAGCTCCTATAATTCACCCCTCCACTTT. It yields the protein CASTPGSSYNSPLHF.

The rearrangement uses TRBV30 and TRBJ1-1; a possible D gene is TRBD1 (5 bases). V dropped 0 bases and J dropped 1 base, with 12 bases sitting between them. The CDR3 totals 15 residues. Per the germline V gene, CDR1 is GTSNPN and CDR2 is SVGIG (reference sequence). The CDR3 region is CAWSVLTGWNTEAFF. CDR3 nucleotides: TGTGCCTGGAGTGTTCTTACAGGTTGGAACACTGAAGCTTTCTTT.

The chain recombines TRBV10-3 with TRBJ2-2; 9 nucleotides match TRBD2. The CDR3 has 14 residues. Germline-derived CDR1 and CDR2 are ENHRY and SYGVKD. With 7 bases clipped from V and 3 bases from J, the junction kept 3 bases outside the gene matches. The CDR3 region is CAIKASGDTGELFF. The CDR3 nucleotides are TGTGCCATCAAGGCTAGCGGGGACACCGGGGAGCTGTTTTTT.

This clone was seen only a few times. The CDR3 sequence: CASGRDTHYGYTF. The DNA of the CDR3 is TGTGCTAGTGGACGGGACACACACTATGGCTACACCTTC. The V gene is TRBV12-5, the J gene TRBJ1-2; D possibly corresponds to TRBD1 (6 bases). Trimming removed 6 bases at V and 3 bases at J, with 11 bases between. This CDR3 is built from 13 residues. Germline assignment: CDR1 LGHNT and CDR2 FRNRAP. Combining the CDR3 with reference TRBV12-5 and TRBJ1-2 gives the whole variable domain DARVTQTPRHKVTEMGQEVTMRCQPILGHNTVFWYRQTMMQGLELLAYFRNRAPLDDSGMPKDRFSAEMPDATLATLKIQPSEPRDSAVYFCASGRDTHYGYTFGSGTRLTVV.

The V gene is TRBV11-2, the J gene TRBJ2-5; TRBD1 matches at 7 bases. Germline V gene data show CDR1 as SGHAT and CDR2 as FQNNGV. The CDR3 runs to 14 residues. V gave up 5 bases and J gave up 4 bases; unmatched junction bases: 7. The CDR3 region is CASSRPGQRETQYF. Written as DNA, the CDR3 is TGTGCCAGCAGCCGACCGGGACAGAGAGAGACCCAGTACTTC.

The chain has TRBV29-1 and TRBJ1-1; 9 nucleotides line up with TRBD1. The V segment lost 6 bases and the J segment 4 bases; nucleotides outside the gene matches: 9. This CDR3 contains 14 residues. Germline-derived CDR1 and CDR2 are SQVTM and ANQGSEA. CDR3 residues: CSVRPGQGATEAFF. In DNA, the CDR3 is TGCAGCGTGCGGCCGGGACAGGGAGCCACTGAAGCTTTCTTT.

The V gene is TRBV19, the J gene TRBJ2-1; 11 nucleotides line up with TRBD2. This CDR3 comprises 16 residues. The J segment lost 7 bases and the V segment lost 6 bases, leaving 11 bases of the junction unmatched. Per the germline V gene, CDR1 is LNHDA and CDR2 is SQIVND (reference sequence). CDR3 sequence: CASSLRVGLAVNEQFF. The CDR3 DNA follows: TGTGCCAGTAGCCTAAGGGTGGGACTAGCGGTTAATGAGCAGTTCTTC.

The J gene is TRBJ2-1, the V gene TRBV29-1; 7 bases line up with TRBD2. Germline V gives CDR1 SQVTM, CDR2 ANQGSEA. The CDR3 runs 12 residues. Trimming cost V 4 bases and J 7 bases; bases outside gene matches: 4. The CDR3 reads CSVGLARNEQFF. CDR3 sequence (DNA): TGCAGCGTTGGACTAGCCAGGAATGAGCAGTTCTTC.

This clone showed up just a few times. This chain connects TRBV7-3 to TRBJ1-1; D possibly corresponds to TRBD1 (5 bases). This CDR3 contains 16 residues. Looked up from germline, CDR1 is SGHTA and CDR2 is FQGTGA. Trimming shortened V by 4 bases and J by 2 bases, and 17 bases separated the two germline ends. CDR3 sequence: CASSSGPLGPNTEAFF. The CDR3 DNA reads TGTGCCAGCAGCTCAGGACCCCTGGGGCCTAACACTGAAGCTTTCTTT.

Details on this clone: Other nucleotide sequences from this sample produce the same CDR3. This chain connects TRBV14 to TRBJ2-7; D gene unclear. CDR3 length: 13 amino acids. The germline gives CDR1 SGHDN, CDR2 FVKESK. V lost 1 base and J lost 2, with 6 bases in between. The CDR3 sequence: CASSQAPPYEQYF. Written as DNA, the CDR3 is TGTGCCAGCAGCCAAGCTCCCCCCTACGAGCAGTACTTC.

V usage is TRBV10-2 and J usage is TRBJ1-1, with TRBD1 matching over 8 bases. After removal of 6 bases from V and 7 bases from J, the junction contained 7 bases not matched to a gene. From germline, CDR1 is WSHSY and CDR2 SAAADI. The CDR3 is 13 residues long. CDR3 nucleotides: TGCGCCAGCAGGGTGACAGGGGAAAATGAAGCTTTCTTT. It codes for CASRVTGENEAFF.

Details on this clone: The identical CDR3 is also encoded by other nucleotide sequences in the sample. The genes are TRBV2 and TRBJ2-7; TRBD1 matches 8 bases. Germline CDR1 is SNHLY and CDR2 is FYNNEI. The CDR3 is 14 residues long. Trimming at V came to 2 bases and at J to 3 bases, leaving 3 bases not matched to a gene. This chain's CDR3 is CASSEQGAGYEQYF. DNA for the CDR3: TGTGCCAGCAGTGAACAGGGGGCGGGCTACGAGCAGTACTTC.